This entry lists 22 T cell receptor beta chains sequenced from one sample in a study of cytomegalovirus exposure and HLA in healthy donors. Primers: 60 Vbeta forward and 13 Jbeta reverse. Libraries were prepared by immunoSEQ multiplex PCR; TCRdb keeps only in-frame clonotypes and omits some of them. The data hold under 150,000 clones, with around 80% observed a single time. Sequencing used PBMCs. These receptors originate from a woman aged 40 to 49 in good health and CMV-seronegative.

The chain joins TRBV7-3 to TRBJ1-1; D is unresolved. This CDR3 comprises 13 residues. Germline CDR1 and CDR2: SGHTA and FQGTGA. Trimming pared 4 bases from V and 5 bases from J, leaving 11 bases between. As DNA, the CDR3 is TGTGCCAGCAGCTCCGGACGGGGAACTGAAGCTTTCTTT. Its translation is CASSSGRGTEAFF.

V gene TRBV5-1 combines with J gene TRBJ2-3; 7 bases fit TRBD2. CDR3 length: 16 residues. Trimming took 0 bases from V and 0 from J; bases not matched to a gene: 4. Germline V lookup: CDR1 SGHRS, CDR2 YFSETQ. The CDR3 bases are TGCGCCAGCAGCTTGGGGCGGGAGACTAGCACAGATACGCAGTATTTT. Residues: CASSLGRETSTDTQYF.

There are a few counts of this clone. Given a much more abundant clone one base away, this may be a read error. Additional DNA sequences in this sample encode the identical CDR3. CDR3 region: CASSVAGYTEAFF. In DNA form, the CDR3 reads TGTGCCAGCAGCGTAGCAGGGTACACTGAAGCTTTCTTT. The chain couples TRBV9 to TRBJ1-1, with a possible D match to TRBD1 (5 bases). CDR3 size: 13 residues. Germline V CDR1 and CDR2: SGDLS, YYNGEE. Trimming removed 0 bases at V and 3 bases at J, with 6 bases between.

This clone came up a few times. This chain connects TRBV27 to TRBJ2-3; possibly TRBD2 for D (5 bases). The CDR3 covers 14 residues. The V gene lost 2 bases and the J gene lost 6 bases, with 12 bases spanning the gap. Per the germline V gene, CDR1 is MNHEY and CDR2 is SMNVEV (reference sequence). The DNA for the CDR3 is TGTGCCAGCAGTTTAGAGAGAGGCGGGGATACGCAGTATTTT. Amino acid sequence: CASSLERGGDTQYF.

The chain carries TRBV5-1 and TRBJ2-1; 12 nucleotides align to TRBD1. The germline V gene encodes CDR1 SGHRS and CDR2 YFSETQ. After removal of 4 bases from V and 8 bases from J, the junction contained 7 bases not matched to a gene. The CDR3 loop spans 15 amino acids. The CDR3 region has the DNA TGCGCCAGCAGCCTGGGACAGGGGGCTATCGATGAGCAGTTCTTC. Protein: CASSLGQGAIDEQFF.

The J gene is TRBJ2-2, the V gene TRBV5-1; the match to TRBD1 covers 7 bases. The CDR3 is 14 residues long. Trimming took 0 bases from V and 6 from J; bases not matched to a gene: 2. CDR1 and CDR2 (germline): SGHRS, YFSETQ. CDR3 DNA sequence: TGCGCCAGCAGCTTGGTACAGGGGCCCGGGGAGCTGTTTTTT. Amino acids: CASSLVQGPGELFF.

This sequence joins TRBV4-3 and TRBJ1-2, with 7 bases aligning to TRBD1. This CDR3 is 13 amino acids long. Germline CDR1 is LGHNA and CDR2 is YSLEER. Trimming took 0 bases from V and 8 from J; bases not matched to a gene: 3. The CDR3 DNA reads TGCGCCAGCAGCCAAGAGGCAGGGGGGGGCTACACCTTC. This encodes CASSQEAGGGYTF.

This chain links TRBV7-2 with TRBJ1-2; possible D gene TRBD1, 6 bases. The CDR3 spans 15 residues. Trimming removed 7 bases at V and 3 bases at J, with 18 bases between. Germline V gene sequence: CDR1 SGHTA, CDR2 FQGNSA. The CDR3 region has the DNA TGTGCCAGCACCTTCACAGGGAGCTTCGACTATGGCTACACCTTC. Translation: CASTFTGSFDYGYTF. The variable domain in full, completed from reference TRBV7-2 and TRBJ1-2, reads GAGVSQSPSNKVTEKGKDVELRCDPISGHTALYWYRQSLGQGLEFLIYFQGNSAPDKSGLPSDRFSAERTGGSVSTLTIQRTQQEDSAVYLCASTFTGSFDYGYTFGSGTRLTVV.

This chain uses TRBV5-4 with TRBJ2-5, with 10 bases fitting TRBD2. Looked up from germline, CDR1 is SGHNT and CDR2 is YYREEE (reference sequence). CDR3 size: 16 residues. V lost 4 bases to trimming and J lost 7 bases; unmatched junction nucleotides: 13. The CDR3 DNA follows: TGTGCCAGCAGCCCTCGGAGAGCGGGAGGGTCTTTGACCCAGTACTTC. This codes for CASSPRRAGGSLTQYF.

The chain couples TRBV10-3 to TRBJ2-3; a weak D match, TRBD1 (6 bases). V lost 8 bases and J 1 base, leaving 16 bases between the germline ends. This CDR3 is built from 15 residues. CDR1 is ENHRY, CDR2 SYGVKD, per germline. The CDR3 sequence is CAIRDTLARTDTQYF. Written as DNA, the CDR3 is TGTGCCATCCGGGACACCCTGGCGCGCACAGATACGCAGTATTTT.

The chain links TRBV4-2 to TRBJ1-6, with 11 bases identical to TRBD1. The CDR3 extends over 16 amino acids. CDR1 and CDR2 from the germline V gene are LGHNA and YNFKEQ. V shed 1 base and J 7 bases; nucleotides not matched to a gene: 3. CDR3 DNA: TGTGCCAGCAGCCAAGGGGACAGGGGGAGAAATTCACCCCTCCACTTT. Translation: CASSQGDRGRNSPLHF.

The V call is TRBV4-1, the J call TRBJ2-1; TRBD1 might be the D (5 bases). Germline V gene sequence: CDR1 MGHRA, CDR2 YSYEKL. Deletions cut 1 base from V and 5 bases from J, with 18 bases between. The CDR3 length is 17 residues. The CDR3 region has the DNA TGCGCCAGCAGCCAAGGTTTAGGGCAGGGATTCCACAATGAGCAGTTCTTC. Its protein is CASSQGLGQGFHNEQFF.

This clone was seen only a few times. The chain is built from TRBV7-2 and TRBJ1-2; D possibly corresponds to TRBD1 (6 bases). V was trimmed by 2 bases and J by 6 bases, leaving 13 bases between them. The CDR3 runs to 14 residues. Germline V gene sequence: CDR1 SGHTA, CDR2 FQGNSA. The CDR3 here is CASSLLQGVDGYTF. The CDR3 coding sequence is TGTGCCAGCAGCTTACTACAGGGAGTGGATGGCTACACCTTC.

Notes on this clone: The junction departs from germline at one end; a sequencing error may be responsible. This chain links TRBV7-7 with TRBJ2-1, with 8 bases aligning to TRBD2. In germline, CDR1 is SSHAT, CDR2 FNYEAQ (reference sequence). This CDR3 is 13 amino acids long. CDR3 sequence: CASSTDRGGEQFF. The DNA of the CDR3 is TGTGCTAGCAGCACGGACCGGGGGGGTGAGCAGTTCTTC.

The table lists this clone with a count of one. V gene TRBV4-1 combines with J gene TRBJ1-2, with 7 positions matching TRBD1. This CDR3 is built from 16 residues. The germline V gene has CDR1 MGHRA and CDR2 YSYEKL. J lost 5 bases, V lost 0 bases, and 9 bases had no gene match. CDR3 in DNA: TGCGCCAGCAGCCAAGATGAGGAGGGGGCTGGGTATGGCTACACCTTC. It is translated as CASSQDEEGAGYGYTF.

The CDR3 DNA is TGTGCCAGCAGCTTGGTTCCGGAGAACTATGGCTACACCTTC. Protein product: CASSLVPENYGYTF. The chain employs TRBV5-4 and TRBJ1-2, with no clear D. This CDR3 is 14 amino acids long. CDR1 and CDR2 from the germline V gene are SGHNT and YYREEE (reference sequence). Trimming removed 0 bases from V and 2 bases from J, with 8 bases in between. Variable domain in full (rest from reference TRBV5-4 and TRBJ1-2): ETGVTQSPTHLIKTRGQQVTLRCSSQSGHNTVSWYQQALGQGPQFIFQYYREEENGRGNFPPRFSGLQFPNYSSELNVNALELDDSALYLCASSLVPENYGYTFGSGTRLTVV.

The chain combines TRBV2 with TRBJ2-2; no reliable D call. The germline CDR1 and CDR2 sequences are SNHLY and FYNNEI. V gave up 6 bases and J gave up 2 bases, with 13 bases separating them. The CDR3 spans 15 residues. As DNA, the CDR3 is TGTGCCAGCAGGAGGATTCACACTAACACCGGGGAGCTGTTTTTT. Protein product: CASRRIHTNTGELFF. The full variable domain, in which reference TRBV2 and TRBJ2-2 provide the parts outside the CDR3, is EPEVTQTPSHQVTQMGQEVILRCVPISNHLYFYWYRQILGQKVEFLVSFYNNEISEKSEIFDDQFSVERPDGSNFTLKIRSTKLEDSAMYFCASRRIHTNTGELFFGEGSRLTVL.

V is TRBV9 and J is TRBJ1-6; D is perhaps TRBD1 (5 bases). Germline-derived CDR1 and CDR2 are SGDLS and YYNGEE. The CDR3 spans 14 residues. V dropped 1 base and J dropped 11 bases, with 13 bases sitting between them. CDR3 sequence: CASSVSGGSAPLHF. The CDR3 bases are TGTGCCAGCAGCGTATCGGGGGGTTCGGCACCCCTCCACTTT.

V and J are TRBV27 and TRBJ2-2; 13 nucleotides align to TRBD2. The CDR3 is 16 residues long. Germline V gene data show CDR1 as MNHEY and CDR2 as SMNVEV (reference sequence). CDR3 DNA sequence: TGTGCTTCGGGGACTAGCGGGACCCTTAACACCGGGGAGCTGTTTTTT. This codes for CASGTSGTLNTGELFF.

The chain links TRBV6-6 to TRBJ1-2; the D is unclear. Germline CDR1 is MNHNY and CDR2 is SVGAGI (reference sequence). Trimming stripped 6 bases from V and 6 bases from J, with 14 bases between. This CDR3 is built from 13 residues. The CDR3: CASSARDWDGYTF. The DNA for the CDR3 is TGTGCCAGCAGCGCGAGGGATTGGGATGGCTACACCTTC.

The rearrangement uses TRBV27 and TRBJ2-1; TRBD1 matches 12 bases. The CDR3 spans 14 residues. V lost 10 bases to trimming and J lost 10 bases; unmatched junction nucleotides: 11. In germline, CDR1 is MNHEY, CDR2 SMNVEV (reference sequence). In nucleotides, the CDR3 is TGTGCCACAGGTGCGGGACAGGGGGCAGGGGAGCAGTTCTTC. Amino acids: CATGAGQGAGEQFF.

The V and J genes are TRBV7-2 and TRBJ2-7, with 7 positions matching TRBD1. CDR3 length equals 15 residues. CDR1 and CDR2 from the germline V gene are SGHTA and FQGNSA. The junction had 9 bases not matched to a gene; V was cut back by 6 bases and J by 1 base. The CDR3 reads CASSNRQGRSYEQYF. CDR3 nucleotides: TGTGCCAGCAGTAATAGACAGGGACGGTCCTACGAGCAGTACTTC. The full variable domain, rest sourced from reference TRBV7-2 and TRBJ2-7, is GAGVSQSPSNKVTEKGKDVELRCDPISGHTALYWYRQSLGQGLEFLIYFQGNSAPDKSGLPSDRFSAERTGGSVSTLTIQRTQQEDSAVYLCASSNRQGRSYEQYFGPGTRLTVT.